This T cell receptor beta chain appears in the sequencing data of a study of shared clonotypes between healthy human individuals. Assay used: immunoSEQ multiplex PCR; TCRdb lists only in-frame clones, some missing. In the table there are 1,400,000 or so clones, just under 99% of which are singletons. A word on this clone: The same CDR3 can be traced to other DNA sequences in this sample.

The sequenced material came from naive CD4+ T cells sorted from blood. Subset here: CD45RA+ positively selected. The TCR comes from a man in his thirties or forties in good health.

The CDR3 DNA sequence: TGTGCCAGCAGCGTAGATCTTACAGATACGCAGTATTTT. The encoded protein is CASSVDLTDTQYF. The V call is TRBV9, the J call TRBJ2-3; the D is unclear. Germline V lookup: CDR1 SGDLS, CDR2 YYNGEE. The CDR3 spans 13 residues. Trimming stripped 0 bases from V and 3 bases from J, with 5 bases between.